This T cell receptor beta chain is drawn from a study of T-cell reconstitution after alpha-beta-depleted transplantation in children. Findings and limits, study-wide: T-cell counts and diversity at one year post-transplant came mainly from newly produced T cells.

Trimming at V came to 8 bases and at J to 0 bases, leaving 3 bases not matched to a gene. Germline V gene data show CDR1 as KGHDR and CDR2 as SFDVKD. The CDR3 has 15 residues. A library of TCRbeta sequences, prepared with unique molecular identifiers, was generated. TCRdb passed the PCR reads through MiXCR, listing each CDR3 protein once. The sample holds roughly 160,000 distinct CDR3 sequences; approximately 12% are singletons and the top ten take roughly an eighth. This clonotype showed up many times. The antigen is unknown. Sequencing used PBMCs, obtained before TCRalphabeta/CD19-depleted stem cell transplant. V usage is TRBV24-1 and J usage is TRBJ2-2; 9 bases match TRBD2. This clonotype was obtained from a boy younger than 10 with acute myeloid leukemia, due to receive a stem cell transplant. CDR3 amino acids: CATKSSGANTGELFF. The CDR3 coding sequence is TGTGCCACCAAATCTAGCGGGGCGAACACCGGGGAGCTGTTTTTT.